This TCR beta chain was captured by sequencing in a study of blood T cells in healthy people across ages. The CDR3 covers 14 residues. Trimming stripped 6 bases from V and 1 base from J, with 12 bases between. Germline CDR1 SEHNR, CDR2 FQNEAQ (reference sequence). Through a sample-barcoded 5' primer and a J-beta primer mix, a second PCR was run for roughly 7 to 11 cycles. Per sample, CDR3-containing paired-end reads numbered at least 2.5 million. TCRdb independently ran MiXCR on the 5' RACE reads; one entry per CDR3 protein. Of 550,000 to 800,000 distinct CDR3 sequences listed, about 34% are singletons.

Sequencing input: blood. This receptor was taken from an elderly woman in good health. V usage is TRBV7-9 and J usage is TRBJ1-2; D might be TRBD1 (5 bases). CDR3: CASSVRDVNYGYTF. Here the CDR3 DNA reads TGTGCCAGCAGTGTCAGGGATGTTAACTATGGCTACACCTTC.